The 12 T cell receptor beta chains presented below share a single source sample, sequenced in a study of patients and donors after allogeneic stem cell transplantation (dated by TCRdb to 2018 to 2021). Libraries were constructed by RT-PCR. Sequencing was performed on a NextSeq 550. Using fastp trimming at Q25 and MiXCR clonotype assembly, TCRdb reanalyzed the public sequencing data and kept in-frame beta chains. All rows with the same CDR3 protein become a single entry with the most common DNA and genes. This sample is represented by 800,000 to 1,000,000 distinct CDR3 sequences; about 20% of them were singletons. The ten largest clonotypes hold approximately 5.9% of the sample. The sequencing sample was made of blood, either unsorted or a sorted T cell fraction (not recorded which). The receptors shown here come from a human donor who was either an allogeneic HSCT recipient or a stem cell or donor lymphocyte infusion donor (not recorded which). It is not recorded whose cells these are; they may come from a transplant donor.

The V call is TRBV7-2, the J call TRBJ2-7; TRBD2 agrees at 8 bases. CDR1 is SGHTA, CDR2 FQGNSA, per germline. The V gene end was trimmed by 5 bases and the J gene end by 2 bases; junction bases not matched to a gene: 8. This CDR3 is 15 amino acids long. The DNA of the CDR3 is TGTGCCAGCAGCCTAGAGACTAGCGCGGCCTACGAGCAGTACTTC. Translating gives CASSLETSAAYEQYF.

V and J are TRBV10-3 and TRBJ2-7; 12 bases map to TRBD1. Germline V gene lookup returns CDR1 ENHRY and CDR2 SYGVKD. The V gene end was trimmed by 6 bases and the J gene end by 5 bases; junction bases not matched to a gene: 5. This CDR3 is 14 amino acids long. CDR3 coding DNA: TGTGCCATCAGCCCGGGACAGGGGGCTAACGAGCAGTACTTC. This translates into CAISPGQGANEQYF.

This clonotype was counted between two and nine times. The chain carries TRBV2 and TRBJ2-7; 9 bases are shared with TRBD2. The CDR3 spans 15 residues. The trim removed 2 bases at V and 3 bases at J, leaving 5 bases unmatched. Germline loops: CDR1 SNHLY, CDR2 FYNNEI. The CDR3 sequence: CASSETLAGVYEQYF. CDR3 nucleotide sequence: TGTGCCAGCAGTGAAACACTAGCGGGTGTCTACGAGCAGTACTTC.

This clonotype was picked up a small number of times. The gene calls are TRBV29-1 and TRBJ2-1; perhaps TRBD2 as D (6 bases). The CDR3 is 17 residues long. With 1 base removed from V and 4 bases from J, the gap between germline ends came to 20 bases. The germline V gene encodes CDR1 SQVTM and CDR2 ANQGSEA. The CDR3 protein is CSVEGGFGDWGYNEQFF. For the CDR3, the DNA is TGCAGCGTTGAAGGAGGGTTTGGGGACTGGGGGTACAATGAGCAGTTCTTC.

This clonotype showed up just a few times. A clone one base away is much larger, so this may be a read error. The chain recombines TRBV11-2 with TRBJ2-3; D not certain. CDR1 is SGHAT and CDR2 is FQNNGV in the germline V gene. The V gene lost 3 bases and the J gene lost 2 bases, with 3 bases spanning the gap. CDR3 size: 12 residues. In DNA form, the CDR3 reads TGTGCCAGCAGCTTCCACACAGATACGCAGTATTTT. Translating gives CASSFHTDTQYF.

This clonotype was observed a few times. The DNA for the CDR3 is TGTGCCAGCAGTTACGGAGGACTAGCGGGATACAATGAGCAGTTCTTC. This gives the protein CASSYGGLAGYNEQFF. The gene calls are TRBV6-5 and TRBJ2-1, with TRBD2 matching over 12 bases. Losses at the gene ends were 2 bases for V and 4 bases for J; bases not matched to a gene: 3. The CDR3 has 16 amino acids. Germline CDR1 and CDR2: MNHEY and SVGAGI.

The CDR3 nucleotides read TGTGCCAGCAGCGTAGCGGGATGGGCAGGGGTGGATGAGCAGTTCTTC. This codes for CASSVAGWAGVDEQFF. V gene TRBV9 combines with J gene TRBJ2-1, with D possibly being TRBD1 (6 bases). CDR1 is SGDLS, CDR2 YYNGEE, per germline. CDR3 length: 16 amino acids. The V end lost 0 bases, the J end lost 8 bases, and 18 bases lay between the germline ends.

CDR3 protein: CASRASGGASDTQYF. CDR3 bases: TGTGCCAGCAGGGCTAGCGGGGGGGCTTCAGATACGCAGTATTTT. This sequence joins TRBV7-2 and TRBJ2-3; 12 nucleotides line up with TRBD2. This CDR3 spans 15 amino acids. Trimming at V came to 6 bases and at J to 4 bases, leaving 5 bases not matched to a gene. Germline lookup yields CDR1 SGHTA and CDR2 FQGNSA.

The chain's CDR3 is CAWTARGTGELFF. In DNA, the CDR3 is TGTGCCTGGACCGCGAGGGGGACCGGGGAGCTGTTTTTT. The chain joins TRBV30 to TRBJ2-2, with D tentatively TRBD1 (6 bases). The V gene lost 4 bases and the J gene lost 5 bases, with 11 bases spanning the gap. This CDR3 has 13 amino acids. Per the germline V gene, CDR1 is GTSNPN and CDR2 is SVGIG (reference sequence). Full variable domain (remainder filled in from reference TRBV30 and TRBJ2-2): SQTIHQWPATLVQPVGSPLSLECTVEGTSNPNLYWYRQAAGRGLQLLFYSVGIGQISSEVPQNLSASRPQDRQFILSSKKLLLSDSGFYLCAWTARGTGELFFGEGSRLTVL.

The chain combines TRBV7-3 with TRBJ2-1, with a possible D match to TRBD2 (6 bases). The CDR3 loop spans 16 amino acids. Germline V gene sequence: CDR1 SGHTA, CDR2 FQGTGA. Trimming shortened V by 5 bases and J by 9 bases, and 23 bases separated the two germline ends. The CDR3 is CASSLAVGLPLGEQFF. The CDR3 region has the DNA TGTGCCAGCAGCCTAGCTGTGGGACTCCCCCTGGGTGAGCAGTTCTTC.

Only a few counts were recorded for this clonotype. The chain combines TRBV5-1 with TRBJ2-1; D may be TRBD1 (5 bases). The germline V gene encodes CDR1 SGHRS and CDR2 YFSETQ. V lost 0 bases, J lost 9 bases, and 13 bases lay in between. CDR3 length: 14 residues. CDR3 region: CASSLEVWGGEQFF. The CDR3 DNA reads TGCGCCAGCAGCTTGGAGGTCTGGGGCGGTGAGCAGTTCTTC.

The gene calls are TRBV6-1 and TRBJ2-1; possibly TRBD1 or TRBD2 for D (5 bases each). Germline-derived CDR1 and CDR2 are MNHNS and SASEGT. The V gene lost 8 bases and the J gene lost 4 bases, with 12 bases spanning the gap. CDR3 length equals 13 residues. The CDR3 reads CASWGWEYNEQFF. In DNA, the CDR3 is TGTGCCAGCTGGGGGTGGGAATACAATGAGCAGTTCTTC.